These T cell receptor beta chains were read from a single sample in a study of T cell responses to AZD1222 COVID-19 vaccine. Sequenced by immunoSEQ multiplex PCR; TCRdb stores in-frame clones only, minus some. The sample records 83,000 or so clones, about 88% being singletons. The sample in question was peripheral blood, obtained 28 days after the second AZD1222 dose. These TCRs come from an adult who received the AZD1222 COVID-19 vaccine. Each CDR3 is given with its conserved first and last residue. D genes are given only for firm matches. Clone size is given for some rows only: seen once, a few or many times, or a class if the clone is expanded.

V gene: TRBV9; clone size: few; D gene: NA; J gene: TRBJ1-2; CDR3 protein: CASSAGGRPGRGYTF; CDR3 DNA: TGTGCCAGCAGCGCCGGCGGACGTCCCGGGAGGGGCTACACCTTC
V gene: TRBV11-2; clone size: NA; D gene: TRBD2; J gene: TRBJ2-1; CDR3 protein: CASSLGFPRGRSYNEQFF; CDR3 DNA: TGTGCCAGCAGCTTAGGGTTCCCCCGCGGGAGGTCCTACAATGAGCAGTTCTTC
V gene: TRBV7-2; clone size: NA; D gene: TRBD2; J gene: TRBJ2-7; CDR3 protein: CASSGTSGSYEQYF; CDR3 DNA: TGTGCCAGCAGCGGGACTAGCGGGAGTTACGAGCAGTACTTC
V gene: TRBV24-1; clone size: NA; D gene: TRBD2; J gene: TRBJ2-2; CDR3 protein: CATSDWTSGSYGELFF; CDR3 DNA: TGTGCCACCAGTGACTGGACTAGCGGGAGTTACGGGGAGCTGTTTTTT
V gene: TRBV7-7; clone size: NA; D gene: NA; J gene: TRBJ2-7; CDR3 protein: CASSLGLGSEQYF; CDR3 DNA: TGTGCCAGCAGCTTAGGACTAGGATCTGAGCAGTACTTC
V gene: TRBV12-3/TRBV12-4; clone size: NA; D gene: TRBD1; J gene: TRBJ1-2; CDR3 protein: CASSADRDYGYTF; CDR3 DNA: TGTGCCAGCAGTGCCGACAGGGACTATGGCTACACCTTC
V gene: TRBV2; clone size: NA; D gene: NA; J gene: TRBJ2-1; CDR3 protein: CASKQGPYNEQFF; CDR3 DNA: TGTGCCAGCAAACAGGGACCCTACAATGAGCAGTTCTTC
V gene: TRBV23-1; clone size: NA; D gene: TRBD1; J gene: TRBJ1-5; CDR3 protein: CASSQSPEQGRSNQPQHF; CDR3 DNA: TGCGCCAGCAGTCAATCTCCCGAACAGGGGCGGAGCAATCAGCCCCAGCATTTT
V gene: TRBV7-2; clone size: NA; D gene: NA; J gene: TRBJ2-1; CDR3 protein: CASSPRSSSYNEQFF; CDR3 DNA: TGTGCCAGCAGCCCACGTTCGAGCTCCTACAATGAGCAGTTCTTC
V gene: TRBV12-3/TRBV12-4; clone size: NA; D gene: TRBD1; J gene: TRBJ2-7; CDR3 protein: CASTPGQGYEQYF; CDR3 DNA: TGTGCCAGCACTCCGGGACAGGGGTACGAGCAGTACTTC
V gene: TRBV5-1; clone size: NA; D gene: TRBD1; J gene: TRBJ1-3; CDR3 protein: CASSPDRGIGNTIYF; CDR3 DNA: TGCGCCAGCAGCCCTGACAGGGGGATTGGAAACACCATATATTTT
V gene: TRBV30; clone size: NA; D gene: NA; J gene: TRBJ1-3; CDR3 protein: CAWSQGPNPRSGNTIYF; CDR3 DNA: TGTGCCTGGAGTCAGGGACCTAACCCCCGCTCTGGAAACACCATATATTTT
V gene: TRBV5-1; clone size: NA; D gene: NA; J gene: TRBJ1-6; CDR3 protein: CASSYGTANSPLHF; CDR3 DNA: TGCGCCAGCAGCTACGGGACCGCCAATTCACCCCTCCACTTT
V gene: TRBV19; clone size: NA; D gene: TRBD1; J gene: TRBJ1-1; CDR3 protein: CASTPRDSREAFF; CDR3 DNA: TGTGCCAGTACCCCCCGGGACAGTAGGGAAGCTTTCTTT
V gene: TRBV5-6; clone size: NA; D gene: NA; J gene: TRBJ2-1; CDR3 protein: CASSPRADEQFF; CDR3 DNA: TGTGCCAGCAGCCCCCGCGCCGATGAGCAGTTCTTC
V gene: TRBV6-1; clone size: NA; D gene: NA; J gene: TRBJ1-1; CDR3 protein: CASSEEAYTEAFF; CDR3 DNA: TGTGCCAGCAGTGAAGAAGCCTACACTGAAGCTTTCTTT
V gene: TRBV5-1; clone size: NA; D gene: NA; J gene: TRBJ1-2; CDR3 protein: CASSSTPLLGYTF; CDR3 DNA: TGCGCCAGCAGCTCAACCCCACTTTTAGGCTACACCTTC
V gene: TRBV5-1; clone size: NA; D gene: NA; J gene: TRBJ1-5; CDR3 protein: CARRDTPQHF; CDR3 DNA: TGCGCCAGGCGGGATACACCCCAGCATTTT
V gene: TRBV15; clone size: NA; D gene: NA; J gene: TRBJ2-1; CDR3 protein: CATSRDSSTSLGVNEQFF; CDR3 DNA: TGTGCCACCAGCAGAGATTCGTCAACGTCTCTGGGGGTCAATGAGCAGTTCTTC
V gene: TRBV5-5; clone size: once; D gene: NA; J gene: TRBJ1-1; CDR3 protein: CASSPEDRGEAFF; CDR3 DNA: TGTGCCAGCAGTCCCGAGGACCGAGGTGAAGCTTTCTTT
V gene: TRBV5-4; clone size: NA; D gene: NA; J gene: TRBJ2-5; CDR3 protein: CASSPGLFQETQYF; CDR3 DNA: TGTGCCAGCAGCCCCGGACTGTTTCAAGAGACCCAGTACTTC
V gene: TRBV25-1; clone size: NA; D gene: TRBD2; J gene: TRBJ2-3; CDR3 protein: CASSEGSSGSTDTQYF; CDR3 DNA: TGTGCCAGCAGTGAAGGCTCTAGCGGGAGCACAGATACGCAGTATTTT
V gene: TRBV5-1; clone size: NA; D gene: NA; J gene: TRBJ2-5; CDR3 protein: CASSRDRSSGETQYF; CDR3 DNA: TGCGCCAGCAGCAGAGATAGGTCTTCCGGAGAGACCCAGTACTTC
V gene: TRBV6-5; clone size: NA; D gene: NA; J gene: TRBJ2-1; CDR3 protein: CASRTGRRNINEQFF; CDR3 DNA: TGTGCCAGCAGGACCGGGAGAAGGAACATCAATGAGCAGTTCTTC
V gene: TRBV7-2; clone size: NA; D gene: TRBD2; J gene: TRBJ2-7; CDR3 protein: CASSLVTSGDSSYEQYF; CDR3 DNA: TGTGCCAGCAGCTTAGTGACTAGCGGGGACAGCTCCTACGAGCAGTACTTC
V gene: TRBV4-2; clone size: NA; D gene: TRBD1; J gene: TRBJ1-3; CDR3 protein: CASCQQGGPVGNTIYF; CDR3 DNA: TGTGCCAGCTGCCAACAGGGGGGTCCGGTTGGAAACACCATATATTTT
V gene: TRBV11-2; clone size: NA; D gene: NA; J gene: TRBJ1-1; CDR3 protein: CASSRTPGEAFF; CDR3 DNA: TGTGCCAGCAGCCGGACACCGGGTGAAGCTTTCTTT
V gene: TRBV19; clone size: once; D gene: TRBD2; J gene: TRBJ2-5; CDR3 protein: CASSMISGMYQETQYF; CDR3 DNA: TGTGCCAGTAGTATGATTAGCGGGATGTACCAAGAGACCCAGTACTTC
V gene: TRBV19; clone size: NA; D gene: NA; J gene: TRBJ1-3; CDR3 protein: CASSIAGAGNTIYF; CDR3 DNA: TGTGCCAGTAGTATAGCTGGGGCTGGAAACACCATATATTTT
V gene: TRBV5-4; clone size: NA; D gene: NA; J gene: TRBJ2-3; CDR3 protein: CASSLLASSTDTQYF; CDR3 DNA: TGTGCCAGCAGCTTGTTAGCTTCTAGCACAGATACGCAGTATTTT
V gene: TRBV5-1; clone size: NA; D gene: TRBD1; J gene: TRBJ1-2; CDR3 protein: CASSEGTGGDYGYTF; CDR3 DNA: TGCGCCAGCAGCGAAGGGACAGGGGGCGACTATGGCTACACCTTC
V gene: TRBV5-1; clone size: few; D gene: NA; J gene: TRBJ1-4; CDR3 protein: CASSEDSTNEKLFF; CDR3 DNA: TGCGCCAGCAGCGAGGACTCAACTAATGAAAAACTGTTTTTT
V gene: TRBV5-1; clone size: NA; D gene: NA; J gene: TRBJ2-3; CDR3 protein: CASSHTSSTDTQYF; CDR3 DNA: TGCGCCAGCAGCCATACATCTAGCACAGATACGCAGTATTTT
V gene: TRBV9; clone size: once; D gene: TRBD2; J gene: TRBJ2-1; CDR3 protein: CASSVETSGQSGDEQFF; CDR3 DNA: TGTGCCAGCAGCGTAGAGACTAGCGGGCAGTCCGGCGATGAGCAGTTCTTC
V gene: TRBV15; clone size: once; D gene: NA; J gene: TRBJ1-4; CDR3 protein: CATSRDLSSGEKLFF; CDR3 DNA: TGTGCCACCAGCAGAGATCTATCTTCGGGTGAAAAACTGTTTTTT
V gene: TRBV6-5; clone size: NA; D gene: NA; J gene: TRBJ1-5; CDR3 protein: CASRFTGIVNQPQHF; CDR3 DNA: TGTGCCAGCAGGTTTACAGGGATAGTCAATCAGCCCCAGCATTTT
V gene: TRBV5-1; clone size: once; D gene: NA; J gene: TRBJ1-3; CDR3 protein: CASSPSGGHHSGNTIYF; CDR3 DNA: TGCGCCAGCAGTCCCTCTGGAGGACACCACTCTGGAAACACCATATATTTT
V gene: TRBV4-1; clone size: NA; D gene: NA; J gene: TRBJ1-3; CDR3 protein: CASSRGPSAGNTIYF; CDR3 DNA: TGCGCCAGCTCAAGGGGCCCGAGCGCTGGAAACACCATATATTTT
V gene: TRBV6-4; clone size: NA; D gene: NA; J gene: TRBJ1-2; CDR3 protein: CASSPSDSTLGYGYTF; CDR3 DNA: TGTGCCAGCAGCCCCTCGGACTCAACCTTGGGCTATGGCTACACCTTC
V gene: TRBV6-5; clone size: NA; D gene: TRBD1; J gene: TRBJ2-5; CDR3 protein: CASSHGDSKTQYF; CDR3 DNA: TGTGCCAGCAGCCACGGGGACAGTAAGACCCAGTACTTC
V gene: TRBV2; clone size: NA; D gene: NA; J gene: TRBJ1-2; CDR3 protein: CASSEAGGEGYGYTF; CDR3 DNA: TGTGCCAGCAGTGAAGCGGGGGGAGAGGGCTATGGCTACACCTTC
V gene: TRBV29-1; clone size: NA; D gene: NA; J gene: TRBJ1-4; CDR3 protein: CSVEFRGVEKLFF; CDR3 DNA: TGCAGCGTTGAATTTAGGGGGGTTGAAAAACTGTTTTTT
V gene: TRBV7-2; clone size: NA; D gene: NA; J gene: TRBJ1-2; CDR3 protein: CASSLVGGGQSNYGYTF; CDR3 DNA: TGTGCCAGCAGCTTAGTCGGGGGGGGACAAAGTAACTATGGCTACACCTTC
V gene: TRBV29-1; clone size: few; D gene: TRBD1; J gene: TRBJ1-3; CDR3 protein: CSVSGTGGSQSGNTIYF; CDR3 DNA: TGCAGCGTTTCCGGGACAGGGGGCTCTCAATCTGGAAACACCATATATTTT
V gene: TRBV27; clone size: many; D gene: NA; J gene: TRBJ2-7; CDR3 protein: CASSTFGVYEQYF; CDR3 DNA: TGTGCCAGCAGCACGTTCGGAGTCTACGAGCAGTACTTC
V gene: TRBV7-2; clone size: NA; D gene: TRBD1; J gene: TRBJ1-2; CDR3 protein: CASSQTGGLYGYTF; CDR3 DNA: TGTGCCAGCAGCCAGACAGGGGGCCTCTATGGCTACACCTTC